The 21 T cell receptor beta chains below all came from one sample that was sequenced in a study of CD8+ T cells in alopecia areata. Following extraction, RNA underwent reverse transcription to cDNA, which served as the sequencing template. The method was immunoSEQ multiplex PCR; TCRdb's version includes in-frame clones alone and lacks a portion of them. The sample has more than 100,000 clones; around three fifths are singletons. The sample was CD4+ T cells sorted from blood, taken at week 0. The source is a human donor with alopecia areata.

This sequence joins TRBV2 and TRBJ1-1, with D possibly matching TRBD1 (5 bases). CDR1 is SNHLY and CDR2 is FYNNEI in the germline V gene. V dropped 4 bases and J dropped 3 bases, with 12 bases sitting between them. This CDR3 is 14 amino acids long. The CDR3 protein is CASSVEGRDTEAFF. CDR3 sequence (DNA): TGTGCCAGCAGTGTCGAGGGGCGGGACACTGAAGCTTTCTTT. Full variable domain (rest looked up from reference TRBV2 and TRBJ1-1): EPEVTQTPSHQVTQMGQEVILRCVPISNHLYFYWYRQILGQKVEFLVSFYNNEISEKSEIFDDQFSVERPDGSNFTLKIRSTKLEDSAMYFCASSVEGRDTEAFFGQGTRLTVV.

This clone was seen a few times. V gene TRBV20-1 combines with J gene TRBJ1-1; D unclear. Trimming left V 5 bases short and J 1 base short, with 2 bases between. The CDR3 covers 10 residues. Germline-derived CDR1 and CDR2 are DFQATT and SNEGSKA (reference sequence). CDR3 region: CSAENTEAFF. CDR3 in DNA: TGCAGTGCTGAGAACACTGAAGCTTTCTTT.

Comment on this clone: Other DNA sequences in the sample encode the same CDR3. The chain joins TRBV7-2 to TRBJ2-3, with 7 bases lining up with TRBD2. The CDR3 runs to 13 residues. V gave up 3 bases and J gave up 6 bases; unmatched junction bases: 3. Germline V gives CDR1 SGHTA, CDR2 FQGNSA. The CDR3 loop is CASSFAGVDTQYF. CDR3 DNA sequence: TGTGCCAGCAGCTTCGCGGGGGTGGATACGCAGTATTTT.

The V call is TRBV5-4, the J call TRBJ2-2; maybe TRBD2 (6 bases). The V gene's germline CDR1 is SGHNT and CDR2 YYREEE (reference sequence). Trimming took off 4 bases at V and 1 base at J, with 17 bases between the two ends. The CDR3 extends over 17 amino acids. The CDR3 protein is CASSPDGGRWNTGELFF. CDR3 nucleotide sequence: TGTGCCAGCAGCCCGGATGGTGGGAGGTGGAACACCGGGGAGCTGTTTTTT.

This clone came up a few times. V usage is TRBV18 and J usage is TRBJ2-3, with no clear D. This CDR3 is built from 13 residues. Germline values: CDR1 KGHSH, CDR2 LQKENI. V gave up 0 bases and J gave up 4 bases, with 5 bases separating them. CDR3 residues: CASSPPESDTQYF. In nucleotides, the CDR3 is TGTGCCAGCTCACCACCAGAGTCAGATACGCAGTATTTT.

This chain joins TRBV5-4 and TRBJ1-2; a weak D match, TRBD1 (6 bases). The CDR3 covers 14 residues. Trimming pared 4 bases from V and 8 bases from J, leaving 18 bases between. CDR1 and CDR2 from the germline V gene are SGHNT and YYREEE (reference sequence). CDR3 sequence reads: CASSHDRRGGGYTF. CDR3 DNA: TGTGCCAGCAGCCACGACAGGCGGGGAGGGGGCTACACCTTC.

This chain joins TRBV4-3 and TRBJ2-7, with 8 bases aligning to TRBD1. Germline V gene lookup returns CDR1 LGHNA and CDR2 YSLEER. J gave up 3 bases and V 3 bases, and 16 bases lay outside the gene matches. The CDR3 is 18 residues long. CDR3 DNA sequence: TGCGCCAGCAGCCAGAGGTTACTTGGACAGGGATCTTTCTACGAGCAGTACTTC. Translating gives CASSQRLLGQGSFYEQYF.

This clone was seen more than once but under ten times. The V and J genes are TRBV7-2 and TRBJ1-6; tentative D call: TRBD1 (6 bases). Germline CDR1 SGHTA, CDR2 FQGNSA. The V end lost 8 bases, the J end lost 3 bases, and 17 bases lay between the germline ends. The CDR3 has 16 residues. The CDR3: CASSERQARYNSPLHF. The CDR3, as DNA: TGTGCCAGCTCCGAGCGACAGGCCCGCTATAATTCACCCCTCCACTTT.

The V call is TRBV2, the J call TRBJ2-1; maybe TRBD2 (5 bases). Germline assignment: CDR1 SNHLY and CDR2 FYNNEI. The germline V and J ends were trimmed by 2 bases and 8 bases, with 16 bases remaining between them. This CDR3 spans 15 amino acids. The chain's CDR3 is CASSELLGGSDEQFF. Here the CDR3 DNA reads TGTGCCAGCAGTGAATTACTAGGCGGTAGCGATGAGCAGTTCTTC.

The CDR3 reads CASSLLGVAGYTF. CDR3 coding DNA: TGCGCCAGCAGCCTGCTGGGCGTTGCCGGCTACACCTTC. The chain employs TRBV4-3 and TRBJ1-2; D not certain. This CDR3 is built from 13 residues. V was pared by 4 bases and J by 8 bases, with 14 bases between. Germline V gene data show CDR1 as LGHNA and CDR2 as YSLEER.

The rearrangement joins TRBV7-2 to TRBJ2-7; D gene uncertain. Germline CDR1 is SGHTA and CDR2 is FQGNSA. CDR3 length equals 16 residues. Trimming removed 1 base from V and 0 bases from J, with 13 bases in between. The CDR3: CASSLVPLPSSYEQYF. The CDR3 DNA is TGTGCCAGCAGCTTAGTACCACTCCCTAGCTCCTACGAGCAGTACTTC.

This clone was observed once. The J gene is TRBJ2-5, the V gene TRBV29-1; 11 bases line up with TRBD1. Near its end, the DNA agrees better with TRBJ2-7, so the J call may be wrong. Germline V gene sequence: CDR1 SQVTM, CDR2 ANQGSEA. This CDR3 spans 13 amino acids. This chain's CDR3 is CSVGTGGNYEQYF. In DNA, the CDR3 is TGCAGCGTAGGGACAGGGGGAAACTACGAGCAGTACTTC.

The chain combines TRBV2 with TRBJ1-2; 8 positions agree with TRBD1. The CDR3 runs 13 residues. V dropped 6 bases and J dropped 8; count of bases not matched to a gene: 8. Germline CDR1 reads SNHLY; CDR2 reads FYNNEI. The DNA for the CDR3 is TGTGCCAGCAGCGAGGACAGGGCGACAGGCTACACCTTC. The encoded protein is CASSEDRATGYTF.

The sample holds a few counts of this clone. The rearrangement uses TRBV2 and TRBJ1-1; D is undetermined. The V end was cut by 7 bases, the J end by 2 bases, with 14 bases between. The germline gives CDR1 SNHLY, CDR2 FYNNEI. The CDR3 totals 14 residues. CDR3 residues: CASIRSVTNTEAFF. The CDR3 nucleotides read TGTGCCAGCATTAGGTCAGTTACTAACACTGAAGCTTTCTTT.

This clone was seen a handful of times. This chain links TRBV6-5 with TRBJ2-3; possible D gene TRBD2, 6 bases. Germline CDR1 reads MNHEY; CDR2 reads SVGAGI. Trimming removed 2 bases at V and 2 bases at J, with 11 bases between. This CDR3 comprises 15 residues. The CDR3 spells CASSYRLVDTDTQYF. DNA for the CDR3: TGTGCCAGCAGTTACCGACTAGTTGACACAGATACGCAGTATTTT.

This clone turned up a few times. The chain recombines TRBV4-1 with TRBJ2-7; TRBD2 matches at 7 bases. This CDR3 is 16 amino acids long. Trimming removed 3 bases from V and 3 bases from J; junction bases left unmatched: 11. The germline CDR1 and CDR2 sequences are MGHRA and YSYEKL. This CDR3 is CASSQGHTGTNYEQYF. The CDR3 DNA sequence: TGCGCCAGCAGCCAGGGCCATACTGGGACTAACTACGAGCAGTACTTC.

The DNA of the CDR3 is TGCGCCAGCAGCCAGGGCTCTCCGAACACTGAAGCTTTCTTT. Protein sequence: CASSQGSPNTEAFF. The V call is TRBV5-1, the J call TRBJ1-1, with D perhaps matching TRBD1 (5 bases). Germline CDR1 SGHRS, CDR2 YFSETQ. The CDR3 is 14 residues long. Trimming took off 4 bases at V and 1 base at J, with 11 bases between the two ends.

The chain combines TRBV7-2 with TRBJ2-5, with 9 bases matching TRBD2. Germline assignment: CDR1 SGHTA and CDR2 FQGNSA. The CDR3 totals 17 residues. The V segment lost 4 bases and the J segment 5 bases; nucleotides outside the gene matches: 14. CDR3 bases: TGTGCCAGCAGCTCACCCCGGGGTAGCGGGAGTCTGGAGACCCAGTACTTC. It specifies CASSSPRGSGSLETQYF.

The chain carries TRBV30 and TRBJ2-1, with 11 bases lining up with TRBD2. With V trimmed by 5 bases and J by 2 bases, 2 bases remained unmatched. Germline values: CDR1 GTSNPN, CDR2 SVGIG (reference sequence). The CDR3 spans 14 residues. CDR3 nucleotide sequence: TGTGCCTGGTTAGCGGGAGGGCCCTACAATGAGCAGTTCTTC. It specifies CAWLAGGPYNEQFF. Full variable domain (missing parts from reference TRBV30 and TRBJ2-1): SQTIHQWPATLVQPVGSPLSLECTVEGTSNPNLYWYRQAAGRGLQLLFYSVGIGQISSEVPQNLSASRPQDRQFILSSKKLLLSDSGFYLCAWLAGGPYNEQFFGPGTRLTVL.

The chain employs TRBV10-3 and TRBJ1-2; perhaps TRBD1 as D (6 bases). The V gene's germline CDR1 is ENHRY and CDR2 SYGVKD. The V end was cut by 6 bases, the J end by 2 bases, with 16 bases between. The CDR3 runs to 15 residues. The chain's CDR3 is CAIRAYGGLNYGYTF. DNA of the CDR3: TGTGCCATCAGGGCATACGGGGGGCTGAACTATGGCTACACCTTC.

The J gene is TRBJ2-3, the V gene TRBV5-1; D is ambiguous. The CDR3 is 12 amino acids. V gave up 0 bases and J gave up 3 bases, with 2 bases separating them. The germline gives CDR1 SGHRS, CDR2 YFSETQ. The CDR3: CASSLVTDTQYF. Written as DNA, the CDR3 is TGCGCCAGCAGCTTGGTGACAGATACGCAGTATTTT.